The clone carrying this T cell receptor beta chain was seen only once. Original handling: Using reference gene primer amplification, nucleated cell counts were estimated. Only in-frame clones appear in the TCRdb table, and some are missing; sequencing was by immunoSEQ multiplex PCR. The V and J calls and clone size are taken from that table; D and trimming were inferred from the DNA. The data hold tens of thousands of clones, with 80% observed a single time. This sample was included in a study of blood T cell repertoires in COVID-19. Across the study: The analysed material was cDNA or gDNA that came from T cells, B-cell-depleted T cells, or PBMCs.

Germline V gene lookup returns CDR1 SGHAT and CDR2 FQNNGV. This CDR3 region has 15 residues. Trimming pared 1 base from V and 0 bases from J, leaving 9 bases between. Sequences were obtained from peripheral blood. The chain is built from TRBV11-2 and TRBJ1-2; D not certain. The receptor was isolated from a woman of 80 years or more with acute or convalescent COVID-19. The CDR3 nucleotides read TGTGCCAGCAGCTTAGCATACAGAGCTAACTATGGCTACACCTTC. Translating it yields CASSLAYRANYGYTF.